The 6 T cell receptor beta chains presented below share a single source sample, sequenced in a study of preoperative IRX-2 immunotherapy in early breast cancer. The treatment: preoperative locoregional IRX-2 cytokine immunotherapy. Sequenced by immunoSEQ multiplex PCR; TCRdb stores in-frame clones only, minus some. The sample records 35,000 to 40,000 clones, 80% to 90% being singletons. The sequencing used lymph node tissue, collected after IRX-2 immunotherapy. Receptors originate from a human donor with breast cancer.

The chain recombines TRBV7-1 with TRBJ1-2; no reliable D call. TRBV7-1 is noted as an ORF with a role that remains uncertain. Trimming shortened V by 4 bases and J by 5 bases, and 14 bases separated the two germline ends. The CDR3 is made up of 14 amino acids. CDR3 amino acids: CASSLVSSGYGYTF. The CDR3 DNA follows: TGTGCCAGCAGCTTAGTGTCCAGCGGGTATGGCTACACCTTC.

V usage is TRBV5-1 and J usage is TRBJ2-2; D may be TRBD2 (6 bases). The CDR3 spans 15 residues. Looked up from germline, CDR1 is SGHRS and CDR2 is YFSETQ. V dropped 2 bases and J dropped 3 bases, with 11 bases sitting between them. DNA of the CDR3: TGCGCCAGCAGCTTTGCTAGCGCTCACACCGGGGAGCTGTTTTTT. Its protein is CASSFASAHTGELFF.

This rearrangement joins TRBV22-1 to TRBJ2-7; the table's D call, TRBD1, was not checked against the DNA. TRBV22-1 is classified as a pseudogene. The CDR3 contains 16 residues. The CDR3 DNA sequence: TGTGCCAGCAGTTCAAGTCCGGGACAGCAGTACTACGAGCAGTACTTC. It codes for CASSSSPGQQYYEQYF.

In nucleotides, the CDR3 is TGTGCCAGCAGTTACGGGATTAGCGGGGGGCCCTCTAGCACAGATACGCAGTATTTT. Translated, it gives CASSYGISGGPSSTDTQYF. The chain combines TRBV6-8 with TRBJ2-3; 10 bases align to TRBD2. Germline V CDR1 and CDR2: MNHGY, SAAAGT. The V gene end was trimmed by 2 bases and the J gene end by 0 bases; junction bases not matched to a gene: 11. The CDR3 is 19 amino acids.

The chain employs TRBV19 and TRBJ1-1, with 9 nucleotides matching TRBD1. This CDR3 contains 14 residues. Looked up from germline, CDR1 is LNHDA and CDR2 is SQIVND (reference sequence). The V segment lost 3 bases and the J segment 10 bases; nucleotides outside the gene matches: 9. CDR3 DNA: TGTGCCAGTAGTATCGAGTCCACAGGGGGCCGAGCTTTCTTT. The encoded protein is CASSIESTGGRAFF. Using reference TRBV19 and TRBJ1-1 for the parts outside the CDR3, the full variable domain is DGGITQSPKYLFRKEGQNVTLSCEQNLNHDAMYWYRQDPGQGLRLIYYSQIVNDFQKGDIAEGYSVSREKKESFPLTVTSAQKNPTAFYLCASSIESTGGRAFFGQGTRLTVV.

The rearrangement uses TRBV5-1 and TRBJ2-7, with 7 bases lining up with TRBD2. Per the germline V gene, CDR1 is SGHRS and CDR2 is YFSETQ. CDR3 length: 16 amino acids. The trim removed 4 bases at V and 3 bases at J, leaving 13 bases unmatched. The CDR3 DNA reads TGCGCCAGCAGCCCATCAATCGGGGGGTCTTACTACGAGCAGTACTTC. Amino acid sequence: CASSPSIGGSYYEQYF.